Below are 26 T cell receptor beta chains sequenced from a single sample in a study of CD8+CD57+ T cells in acquired aplastic anemia. CDR3 and TCR beta VDJ profiling relied on genomic DNA as the template. TCRdb independently ran MiXCR on the reads; one entry per CDR3 protein. The data show about 220,000 distinct CDR3 sequences, approximately 50% seen once. All patients picked for sequencing had shown, by flow cytometry, an expansion of CD8+CD57+ cells. Sequenced sample: sorted CD4+, CD8+, or CD8+CD57+ T cells (not recorded which) from PBMCs. The source is a human donor with aplastic anemia.

The table lists this clonotype with many counts. The chain couples TRBV6-5 to TRBJ1-2; no firm D call. Between the trimmed V and J ends, which lost 2 bases and 2 bases, there was a span of 0 bases. The CDR3 sequence is 11 residues long. Germline CDR1 is MNHEY and CDR2 is SVGAGI. The CDR3 nucleotides read TGTGCCAGCAGTTACAACTATGGCTACACCTTC. The encoded protein is CASSYNYGYTF.

This chain uses TRBV19 with TRBJ2-5; the match to TRBD1 covers 9 bases. V lost 7 bases to trimming and J lost 5 bases; unmatched junction nucleotides: 11. CDR1 and CDR2 from the germline V gene are LNHDA and SQIVND (reference sequence). CDR3 size: 15 residues. CDR3 loop: CASTRSGTGRETQYF. CDR3 nucleotides: TGTGCCAGTACCCGCTCCGGGACAGGGAGGGAGACCCAGTACTTC.

This clonotype was observed at least ten times. CDR3 nucleotide sequence: TGTGCCAGCAGCCACGGGGGGGATCGCTATGGCTACACCTTC. This encodes CASSHGGDRYGYTF. J is TRBJ1-2 and V is TRBV7-9, with D possibly being TRBD1 (5 bases). CDR1 is SEHNR and CDR2 is FQNEAQ in the germline V gene (reference sequence). This CDR3 comprises 14 residues. With 5 bases removed from V and 4 bases from J, the gap between germline ends came to 14 bases.

This clonotype was picked up a small number of times. V usage is TRBV13 and J usage is TRBJ2-2; 12 nucleotides line up with TRBD2. CDR3 size: 17 residues. V shed 4 bases and J 1 base; nucleotides not matched to a gene: 4. The V gene's germline CDR1 is PRHDT and CDR2 FYEKMQ (reference sequence). CDR3 protein: CASSSETSGRNTGELFF. The CDR3 coding sequence is TGTGCCAGCAGCTCCGAGACTAGCGGGAGGAACACCGGGGAGCTGTTTTTT.

In its sample, this clonotype was seen a few times. Possible read error: a much larger clone is one base away. The chain couples TRBV19 to TRBJ1-1, with TRBD1 matching 7 bases. Germline V gene data show CDR1 as LNHDA and CDR2 as SQIVND (reference sequence). CDR3 size: 17 residues. V shed 9 bases, J shed 2 bases, and the junction held 18 bases outside the gene matches. DNA of the CDR3: TGTGCCAGCCAACTGTGGGACAGTCCCGAGCCTAACACTGAAGCTTTCTTT. As protein: CASQLWDSPEPNTEAFF.

The table lists this clonotype with many counts. This chain connects TRBV6-6 to TRBJ1-1, with D tentatively TRBD1 (5 bases). V lost 0 bases and J lost 0, with 8 bases in between. Germline V gives CDR1 MNHNY, CDR2 SVGAGI (reference sequence). The CDR3 runs 15 residues. The CDR3 DNA is TGTGCCAGCAGTTACTCGACAGACATGAACACTGAAGCTTTCTTT. This translates into CASSYSTDMNTEAFF.

A word on this clonotype: Germline is not matched at one junction end, which may reflect a read error. J is TRBJ2-1 and V is TRBV7-9; D tentatively reads TRBD1 or TRBD2 (5 bases each). In germline, CDR1 is SEHNR, CDR2 FQNEAQ (reference sequence). The length of the CDR3 is 14 residues. The CDR3 sequence: CARSERAGANEQFF. In DNA, the CDR3 is TGTGCCCGCAGCGAACGGGCCGGGGCGAATGAGCAGTTCTTC.

This clonotype has only a few counts. V and J are TRBV20-1 and TRBJ1-2; unclear D gene. V lost 3 bases and J lost 7, with 3 bases in between. The CDR3 is 9 residues long. Germline loops: CDR1 DFQATT, CDR2 SNEGSKA (reference sequence). CDR3 loop: CSASGGYTF. In DNA form, the CDR3 reads TGCAGTGCTAGTGGTGGCTACACCTTC.

The V and J genes are TRBV5-1 and TRBJ2-5; 13 bases line up with TRBD2. The CDR3 loop spans 14 amino acids. J lost 5 bases, V lost 4 bases, and 2 bases had no gene match. Germline V gene sequence: CDR1 SGHRS, CDR2 YFSETQ. CDR3 sequence (DNA): TGCGCCAGCAGCACTAGCGGGGGGGCCGAGACCCAGTACTTC. Its translation is CASSTSGGAETQYF.

The chain links TRBV2 to TRBJ2-5, with TRBD2 matching over 9 bases. The CDR3 consists of 15 residues. Germline CDR1 is SNHLY and CDR2 is FYNNEI. J lost 2 bases, V lost 4 bases, and 5 bases had no gene match. Written as DNA, the CDR3 is TGTGCCAGCAGTGTCGCGGGACTAGCACAAGAGACCCAGTACTTC. This gives the protein CASSVAGLAQETQYF.

The rearrangement joins TRBV7-8 to TRBJ2-7; D is ambiguous. The V end lost 4 bases, the J end lost 6 bases, and 13 bases lay between the germline ends. The length of the CDR3 is 13 residues. CDR1 and CDR2 from the germline V gene are SGHVS and FQNEAQ. As DNA, the CDR3 is TGTGCCAGCAGCTCCCCCTATTCGGGCGAGCAGTACTTC. Its translation is CASSSPYSGEQYF.

V usage is TRBV7-2 and J usage is TRBJ2-7; possible D gene TRBD2, 6 bases. The ends were cut back, 1 base at V and 2 bases at J, with 15 bases in the middle. Per germline, CDR1 SGHTA and CDR2 FQGNSA. CDR3 size: 16 residues. The CDR3 sequence is CASSLVGGEGTYEQYF. Written as DNA, the CDR3 is TGTGCCAGCAGCTTAGTTGGCGGGGAAGGAACCTACGAGCAGTACTTC.

V is TRBV6-1 and J is TRBJ1-2, with 7 bases that match TRBD1. V lost 0 bases, J lost 5 bases, and 3 bases stayed unmatched. Germline-derived CDR1 and CDR2 are MNHNS and SASEGT. CDR3 length equals 14 residues. The CDR3 region is CASSEAGTAYGYTF. The CDR3 nucleotides read TGTGCCAGCAGTGAAGCTGGGACAGCATATGGCTACACCTTC.

There are many counts of this clonotype. V is TRBV4-2 and J is TRBJ2-7; D ambiguous. CDR1 and CDR2 from the germline V gene are LGHNA and YNFKEQ. The CDR3 covers 15 residues. V dropped 0 bases and J dropped 0 bases, with 9 bases sitting between them. The CDR3 nucleotides are TGTGCCAGCAGCCAAGATGTTACTGCCTCCTACGAGCAGTACTTC. Translating it yields CASSQDVTASYEQYF.

In its sample, this clonotype was seen a few times. The chain uses TRBV18 and TRBJ2-3, with D perhaps TRBD2 (6 bases). This CDR3 spans 15 amino acids. Germline V gene lookup returns CDR1 KGHSH and CDR2 LQKENI. Trimming pared 5 bases from V and 3 bases from J, leaving 15 bases between. The CDR3 DNA reads TGTGCCAGCTCAATAAGGGACTTAGGGACAGATACGCAGTATTTT. It translates to CASSIRDLGTDTQYF. Looking up the rest from reference TRBV18 and TRBJ2-3 gives the full variable domain: NAGVMQNPRHLVRRRGQEARLRCSPMKGHSHVYWYRQLPEEGLKFMVYLQKENIIDESGMPKERFSAEFPKEGPSILRIQQVVRGDSAAYFCASSIRDLGTDTQYFGPGTRLTVL.

Ten or more counts support this clonotype. The J gene is TRBJ2-7, the V gene TRBV27; D remains unclear. V was pared by 3 bases and J by 3 bases, with 9 bases between. Germline CDR1 is MNHEY and CDR2 is SMNVEV (reference sequence). The CDR3 sequence is 13 residues long. CDR3 bases: TGTGCCAGCAGTTTGTACAGAAACTACGAGCAGTACTTC. The encoded protein is CASSLYRNYEQYF.

The chain joins TRBV19 to TRBJ1-1; perhaps TRBD1 as D (6 bases). Trimming removed 6 bases from V and 8 bases from J, with 16 bases in between. Germline CDR1 and CDR2: LNHDA and SQIVND (reference sequence). The CDR3 has 13 amino acids. CDR3 nucleotides: TGTGCCAGTAGGGAACAGGGCTCTGGGGAAGCTTTCTTT. This codes for CASREQGSGEAFF.

This clonotype has ten or more counts. The J gene is TRBJ1-1, the V gene TRBV19, with a possible D match to TRBD1 (5 bases). The CDR3 length is 12 residues. From germline, CDR1 is LNHDA and CDR2 SQIVND (reference sequence). The V and J ends lost 11 bases and 3 bases respectively, with 13 bases between them. The CDR3, as DNA: TGTGCCTCCGGGGGGGTCCACACTGAAGCTTTCTTT. It translates to CASGGVHTEAFF.

This clonotype was counted many times. The chain combines TRBV4-3 with TRBJ1-1; D possibly corresponds to TRBD1 (5 bases). This CDR3 has 14 amino acids. Germline V gene sequence: CDR1 LGHNA, CDR2 YSLEER. V was pared by 0 bases and J by 4 bases, with 9 bases between. The CDR3 sequence is CASSQDGRATEAFF. The CDR3 DNA follows: TGCGCCAGCAGCCAAGATGGCAGGGCCACTGAAGCTTTCTTT.

The genes are TRBV29-1 and TRBJ1-1; maybe TRBD1 (5 bases). V dropped 4 bases and J dropped 0 bases, with 9 bases sitting between them. From germline, CDR1 is SQVTM and CDR2 ANQGSEA. This CDR3 spans 13 amino acids. The CDR3 reads CSVGPGLNTEAFF. The CDR3 nucleotides are TGCAGCGTTGGTCCAGGGTTGAACACTGAAGCTTTCTTT.

Ten or more counts support this clonotype. The chain has TRBV20-1 and TRBJ1-6; no clear D gene. Germline CDR1 and CDR2: DFQATT and SNEGSKA (reference sequence). V lost 2 bases and J lost 0, with 11 bases in between. The length of the CDR3 is 16 residues. CDR3 loop: CSARPVASSYNSPLHF. Written as DNA, the CDR3 is TGCAGTGCTAGACCCGTGGCGAGCTCCTATAATTCACCCCTCCACTTT.

This chain links TRBV4-1 with TRBJ1-6; 10 positions match TRBD1. The CDR3 runs to 17 residues. Trimming cost V 2 bases and J 8 bases; bases outside gene matches: 9. Germline loops: CDR1 MGHRA, CDR2 YSYEKL. Here the CDR3 reads CASSQKTGGNMDSPLHF. The CDR3 coding sequence is TGCGCCAGCAGCCAAAAGACAGGGGGCAACATGGATTCACCCCTCCACTTT.

The chain is built from TRBV12-3 or TRBV12-4 and TRBJ2-7; TRBD1 or TRBD2 may be the D gene (5 bases each). The ends were cut back, 6 bases at V and 2 bases at J, with 11 bases in the middle. The CDR3 totals 13 residues. CDR3 sequence: CASSRGVPYEQYF. In nucleotides, the CDR3 is TGTGCCAGCAGCCGAGGGGTTCCCTACGAGCAGTACTTC.

This clonotype was seen a handful of times. This rearrangement joins TRBV25-1 to TRBJ2-6; TRBD1 might be the D (5 bases). The CDR3 has 16 residues. V was trimmed by 1 base and J by 0 bases, leaving 7 bases between them. The V gene's germline CDR1 is MGHDK and CDR2 SYGVNS. CDR3 region: CASSELQASGANVLTF. In DNA, the CDR3 is TGTGCCAGCAGTGAATTACAGGCCTCTGGGGCCAACGTCCTGACTTTC. Complete variable domain (other parts from reference TRBV25-1 and TRBJ2-6): EADIYQTPRYLVIGTGKKITLECSQTMGHDKMYWYQQDPGMELHLIHYSYGVNSTEKGDLSSESTVSRIRTEHFPLTLESARPSHTSQYLCASSELQASGANVLTFGAGSRLTVL.

At least ten counts were recorded for this clonotype. In nucleotides, the CDR3 is TGTGCCAGCAGCTATCGACTAGCGGGGTCGTCCTACGAGCAGTACTTC. This gives the protein CASSYRLAGSSYEQYF. The J gene is TRBJ2-7, the V gene TRBV7-8, with 11 bases fitting TRBD2. CDR1 SGHVS and CDR2 FQNEAQ come from the germline V gene. With 4 bases clipped from V and 1 base from J, the junction kept 6 bases outside the gene matches. CDR3 length: 16 amino acids.

In regard to this clonotype: A read error may explain this, as a much larger clone is one base away. The V gene is TRBV5-6, the J gene TRBJ2-5, with D possibly being TRBD1 (6 bases). Germline V gene data show CDR1 as SGHDT and CDR2 as YYEEEE. This CDR3 spans 11 amino acids. In DNA, the CDR3 is TGTGTCAGCAGCGCTAACAGGGTCCGGTACTTC. This sequence encodes CVSSANRVRYF.